These 26 T cell receptor beta chains were sequenced from one sample in a study of tumor-infiltrating lymphocytes in primary liver carcinoma. Total RNA amounting to 500 ng was the source from which TCR beta cDNA was made with a constant-region primer. Three-round nested multiplex PCR performed with slightly modified ARM-PCR produced the TCR beta libraries. A C-beta reverse primer and TRBV1-TRBV30 forward primers served in each of the first two PCR rounds, at approximately 10 cycles apiece. TCRdb reprocessed the multiplex PCR reads via MiXCR and lists one record per CDR3 protein. The data contain 310,000 or so distinct CDR3 sequences, almost 60% of them singletons. The source of the blood RNA was unsorted whole blood, and germline DNA was extracted as well. The source material was peripheral blood. These receptors were collected from a woman in her twenties or thirties with primary liver carcinoma and hepatitis B virus infection.

The chain couples TRBV7-9 to TRBJ2-3; TRBD1 agrees at 8 bases. From germline, CDR1 is SEHNR and CDR2 FQNEAQ (reference sequence). V shed 1 base, J shed 2 bases, and the junction held 5 bases outside the gene matches. There are 16 residues in the CDR3. In DNA form, the CDR3 reads TGTGCCAGCAGCTTAGGGCGGACAGGGTCCACAGATACGCAGTATTTT. Amino acids: CASSLGRTGSTDTQYF.

To note about this clonotype: One end of the junction does not line up with germline, which may come from a read error. CDR3 protein: CASSRVGCTDTQYF. CDR3 bases: TGTGCCAGCAGCCGGGTTGGGTGCACGGATACGCAGTATTTT. J is TRBJ2-3 and V is TRBV11-2, with D unresolved. Germline V gene data show CDR1 as SGHAT and CDR2 as FQNNGV. The CDR3 runs 14 residues.

Worth noting for this clonotype: A read error may be the cause here, since a much bigger clone is one base away. V gene TRBV12-3 or TRBV12-4 combines with J gene TRBJ2-3; the D call may be TRBD1 or TRBD2 (5 bases each). This CDR3 is built from 16 residues. The CDR3, as DNA: TGTGTCAGCAGTTTAGGGCGAAGAGGGGTAGCAGATACGCAGTATTTT. Encoded protein: CVSSLGRRGVADTQYF.

There are a few counts of this clonotype. The chain combines TRBV7-9 with TRBJ2-1; D might be TRBD1 (6 bases). The CDR3 loop spans 17 amino acids. CDR1 SEHNR and CDR2 FQNEAQ come from the germline V gene (reference sequence). Deletions cut 4 bases from V and 4 bases from J, with 20 bases between. The CDR3 nucleotides read TGTGCCAGCAGCTCCCAGGGTCGCGGCGGACAGTACAATGAGCAGTTCTTC. It yields the protein CASSSQGRGGQYNEQFF. Together with reference TRBV7-9 and TRBJ2-1, the CDR3 gives the full variable domain: DTGVSQNPRHKITKRGQNVTFRCDPISEHNRLYWYRQTLGQGPEFLTYFQNEAQLEKSRLLSDRFSAERPKGSFSTLEIQRTEQGDSAMYLCASSSQGRGGQYNEQFFGPGTRLTVL.

Regarding this clonotype: Given a much more abundant clone one base away, this may be a read error. This chain uses TRBV6-1 with TRBJ1-2; D unclear. This CDR3 has 13 amino acids. CDR1 is MNHNS, CDR2 SASEGT, per germline. V gave up 6 bases and J gave up 7 bases, with 15 bases separating them. The CDR3 DNA reads as TGTGCCAGCAGGACGAATCAGATTCGTGGCTACACCTTC. Translated, it gives CASRTNQIRGYTF.

As to this clonotype: The CDR3 does not end in the conserved phenylalanine or tryptophan, so this is likely a read error. The chain has TRBV28 and TRBJ2-1, with D possibly being TRBD2 (5 bases). Trimming took off 5 bases at V and 10 bases at J, with 21 bases between the two ends. Germline CDR1 is MDHEN and CDR2 is SYDVKM. The CDR3 has 15 residues. The CDR3 nucleotides are TGTGCCAGCAGTCCCCTGACGTGGCCCGAGGGCGAGCAGTTCCTC. It translates to CASSPLTWPEGEQFL.

J is TRBJ2-2 and V is TRBV6-4, with D uncertain. The germline V gene encodes CDR1 MRHNA and CDR2 SNTAGT. This CDR3 is built from 13 residues. V lost 2 bases, J lost 4 bases, and 5 bases lay in between. DNA of the CDR3: TGTGCCAGCAGTGACGTTACCACCGGGGAGCTGTTTTTT. Its protein product is CASSDVTTGELFF.

This clonotype came up a few times. The chain joins TRBV12-3 or TRBV12-4 to TRBJ2-7; the D gene is possibly TRBD2 (5 bases). V was shortened by 0 bases and J by 0 bases, with 12 bases between the two germline ends. There are 16 residues in the CDR3. CDR3 nucleotides: TGTGCCAGCAGTTTAGCAAAGGGTCGGGGCTCCTACGAGCAGTACTTC. This gives the protein CASSLAKGRGSYEQYF.

This chain uses TRBV12-3 or TRBV12-4 with TRBJ1-3, with no clear D. The CDR3 consists of 15 residues. Trimming stripped 1 base from V and 0 bases from J, with 7 bases between. The CDR3 DNA reads TGTGCCAGCAGTTTAGGGTCCAGCTCTGGAAACACCATATATTTT. Translating it yields CASSLGSSSGNTIYF.

Comments on this clonotype: Possible read error: a much larger clone is one base away. The chain recombines TRBV12-3 or TRBV12-4 with TRBJ2-3, with 8 bases fitting TRBD1. This CDR3 comprises 16 residues. The CDR3 spells CAISLDQGAFTDTQYF. CDR3 sequence (DNA): TGTGCCATCAGTTTGGATCAGGGGGCCTTCACAGATACGCAGTATTTT.

This clonotype was counted a few times. This sequence joins TRBV5-4 and TRBJ2-5; 7 bases line up with TRBD2. This CDR3 is 14 amino acids long. CDR1 and CDR2 from the germline V gene are SGHNT and YYREEE (reference sequence). Unmatched junction bases numbered 9, after V lost 3 bases and J lost 7 bases. CDR3 DNA: TGTGCCAGCAGCTACCCGACTAGCCCCATGACCCAGTACTTC. It is translated as CASSYPTSPMTQYF.

Comments on this clonotype: This clone may be a read error of a much larger clone one base away. The V gene is TRBV29-1, the J gene TRBJ2-2; TRBD1 agrees at 9 bases. This CDR3 spans 14 amino acids. Germline V gene lookup returns CDR1 SQVTM and CDR2 ANQGSEA. The CDR3 loop reads CSVGVQGATGKLFF. The CDR3 DNA follows: TGCAGCGTTGGGGTACAGGGGGCCACCGGGAAGCTGTTTTTT.

As for this clonotype: The junction departs from the called germline gene at one end, perhaps through a read error. The CDR3 region is CASNQGGTGAQRQYF. The CDR3 nucleotides read TGCGCCAGCAACCAAGGCGGGACAGGGGCGCAAAGGCAGTACTTC. This chain joins TRBV4-1 and TRBJ2-7; TRBD1 matches at 10 bases. This CDR3 comprises 15 residues. Germline V lookup: CDR1 MGHRA, CDR2 YSYEKL.

In its sample, this clonotype was seen many times. This chain links TRBV6-5 with TRBJ2-1; tentatively, D is TRBD2 (6 bases). Germline V gene sequence: CDR1 MNHEY, CDR2 SVGAGI. CDR3 size: 13 residues. With 2 bases removed from V and 7 bases from J, the gap between germline ends came to 9 bases. CDR3 DNA: TGTGCCAGCAGTTACCCCGGGAGTAATGAGCAGTTCTTC. Its translation: CASSYPGSNEQFF.

Comments on this clonotype: A clone one base away is much larger, so this may be a read error. The chain joins TRBV12-3 or TRBV12-4 to TRBJ2-1, with D unresolved. The CDR3 spans 14 residues. CDR3 nucleotide sequence: TGTGCCAGCTCACTGGGAAATAGTGTCGATGAGCGGTTCTTC. Its translation: CASSLGNSVDERFF.

This clonotype was recorded once. In this CDR3 the conserved last residue, phenylalanine or tryptophan, is missing, so a read error is likely. The V gene is TRBV11-2, the J gene TRBJ2-5; the match to TRBD1 covers 9 bases. This CDR3 comprises 13 residues. Germline CDR1 and CDR2: SGHAT and FQNNGV. The CDR3 DNA is TGCGCCAGCAGCACAGGGGGCGGGGAGACCCAGTACTTA. Encoded protein: CASSTGGGETQYL.

This clonotype was found a few times. The chain joins TRBV5-6 to TRBJ2-3, with 7 positions matching TRBD1. The CDR3 runs 14 residues. With 1 base clipped from V and 4 bases from J, the junction kept 3 bases outside the gene matches. The germline V gene encodes CDR1 SGHDT and CDR2 YYEEEE. The CDR3 region is CASSLIRGSDTQYF. CDR3 nucleotide sequence: TGTGCCAGCAGCTTGATCAGGGGGTCAGATACGCAGTATTTT.

Comments on this clonotype: Mismatch with germline at one junction end may stem from a read error. The chain is built from TRBV5-6 and TRBJ2-7; weak D call: TRBD1 (6 bases). This CDR3 comprises 12 residues. From germline, CDR1 is SGHDT and CDR2 YYEEEE. The CDR3 sequence: CGSSQGTTEQYF. The DNA for the CDR3 is TGTGGCAGCAGCCAAGGGACAACCGAGCAGTACTTC. The full variable domain, its missing parts supplied by reference TRBV5-6 and TRBJ2-7, is DAGVTQSPTHLIKTRGQQVTLRCSPKSGHDTVSWYQQALGQGPQFIFQYYEEEERQRGNFPDRFSGHQFPNYSSELNVNALLLGDSALYLCGSSQGTTEQYFGPGTRLTVT.

In its sample, this clonotype was seen once. A much larger clonotype is one base distant, so this may be a read error. The gene calls are TRBV6-5 and TRBJ1-1; 7 positions match TRBD1. CDR3 length: 14 amino acids. CDR1 MNHEY and CDR2 SVGAGI come from the germline V gene. In nucleotides, the CDR3 is TGTGCCAGCATCCCTCGTGCTCCAGGGGGTGAAGTTTTCTTT. It codes for CASIPRAPGGEVFF.

The chain has TRBV12-3 or TRBV12-4 and TRBJ1-2; D is undetermined. V was clipped by 3 bases and J by 6 bases, with 11 bases between them. The CDR3 has 13 residues. CDR3 bases: TGTGCCAGCAGTTTCCGGGCGGGCCATGGCTACACCTTC. Translated: CASSFRAGHGYTF.

V is TRBV11-2 and J is TRBJ2-2; tentative D call: TRBD2 (5 bases). The CDR3 has 17 residues. The V and J ends lost 5 bases and 15 bases respectively, with 31 bases between them. Germline assignment: CDR1 SGHAT and CDR2 FQNNGV. The chain's CDR3 is CASSPGGSALNTGEMFF. The CDR3 region has the DNA TGTGCCAGCAGCCCCGGTGGGAGTGCCCTCAACACCGGTGAGATGTTTTTT.

V gene TRBV4-1 combines with J gene TRBJ2-3; D is unresolved. The CDR3 has 11 amino acids. V lost 7 bases, J lost 2 bases, and 4 bases lay in between. The germline CDR1 and CDR2 sequences are MGHRA and YSYEKL. CDR3 bases: TGCGCCAGCAACCACACAGATACGCAGTATTTT. Its protein is CASNHTDTQYF.

This clonotype was found many times. The chain recombines TRBV4-1 with TRBJ1-4; TRBD1 matches 7 bases. The CDR3 is 16 residues long. V dropped 2 bases and J dropped 3; count of bases not matched to a gene: 6. CDR1 is MGHRA, CDR2 YSYEKL, per germline. CDR3: CASSQQGTESNEKLFF. The CDR3 region has the DNA TGCGCCAGCAGCCAACAGGGGACAGAATCTAATGAAAAACTGTTTTTT.

As regards this clonotype: Since no conserved phenylalanine or tryptophan closes the CDR3, a read error is the likely cause. The genes are TRBV4-3 and TRBJ1-4; 7 bases align to TRBD1. In germline, CDR1 is LGHNA, CDR2 YSLEER. The CDR3 has 16 residues. CDR3 bases: TGCGCCAGCAGCCCATCCGTCCGGGACAGTAATGTAAAACTGTTTTTA. This sequence encodes CASSPSVRDSNVKLFL.

Many counts were recorded for this clonotype. This chain connects TRBV6-5 to TRBJ2-3; 9 bases are shared with TRBD1. Losses at the gene ends were 5 bases for V and 1 base for J; bases not matched to a gene: 7. There are 16 residues in the CDR3. Germline values: CDR1 MNHEY, CDR2 SVGAGI. The CDR3 DNA follows: TGTGCCAGCAGTCCCCTTGGACAGGGGCGCACAGATACGCAGTATTTT. Its translation is CASSPLGQGRTDTQYF.

This clonotype occurred a few times. This chain joins TRBV5-5 and TRBJ1-2; 7 nucleotides match TRBD1. Trimming at V came to 4 bases and at J to 8 bases, leaving 17 bases not matched to a gene. Germline-derived CDR1 and CDR2 are SGHKS and YYEKEE (reference sequence). The CDR3 length is 16 residues. The CDR3 region has the DNA TGTGCCAGCAGCCCCCTTCCGGGACAGAGTATGGGCGGCTACACCTTC. Translated, it gives CASSPLPGQSMGGYTF.